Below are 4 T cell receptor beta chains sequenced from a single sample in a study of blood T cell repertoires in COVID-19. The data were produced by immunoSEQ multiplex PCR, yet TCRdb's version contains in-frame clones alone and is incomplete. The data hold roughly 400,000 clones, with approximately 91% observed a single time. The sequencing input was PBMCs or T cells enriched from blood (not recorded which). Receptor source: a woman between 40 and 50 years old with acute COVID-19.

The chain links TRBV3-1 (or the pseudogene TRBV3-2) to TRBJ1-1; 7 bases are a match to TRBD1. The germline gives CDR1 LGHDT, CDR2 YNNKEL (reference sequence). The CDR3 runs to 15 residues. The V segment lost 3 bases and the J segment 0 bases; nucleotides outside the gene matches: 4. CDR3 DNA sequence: TGTGCCAGCAGCCAGACGACAGGGATGAACACTGAAGCTTTCTTT. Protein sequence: CASSQTTGMNTEAFF.

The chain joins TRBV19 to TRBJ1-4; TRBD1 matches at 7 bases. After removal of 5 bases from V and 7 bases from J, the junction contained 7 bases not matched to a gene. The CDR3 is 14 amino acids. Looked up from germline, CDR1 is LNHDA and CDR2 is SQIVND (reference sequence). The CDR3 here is CASSSRGYGEKLFF. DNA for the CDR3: TGTGCCAGTAGTTCCAGGGGGTACGGTGAAAAACTGTTTTTT.

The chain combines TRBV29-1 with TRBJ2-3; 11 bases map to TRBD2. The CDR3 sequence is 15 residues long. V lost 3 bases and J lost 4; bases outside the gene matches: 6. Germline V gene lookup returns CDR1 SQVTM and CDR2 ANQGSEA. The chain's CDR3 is CSVDTSGGSSDTQYF. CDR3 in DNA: TGCAGCGTTGACACTAGCGGGGGTTCGTCAGATACGCAGTATTTT.

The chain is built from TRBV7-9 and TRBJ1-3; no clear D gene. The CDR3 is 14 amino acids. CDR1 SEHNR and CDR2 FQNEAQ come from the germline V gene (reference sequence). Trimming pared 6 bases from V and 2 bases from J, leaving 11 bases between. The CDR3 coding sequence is TGTGCCAGCAGTCACAGTACGACTGGAAACACCATATATTTT. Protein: CASSHSTTGNTIYF.